Listed below are T cell receptor beta chains from one sample, sequenced in a study of T cells in Graves' hyperthyroidism and ophthalmopathy. In TCRdb, the multiplex PCR reads were re-called with MiXCR into one record per CDR3 protein. The table records some 340,000 distinct CDR3 sequences, approximately 13% of them present only once. Input material: blood. These receptors were taken from a woman in her 40s with Graves' ophthalmopathy. Both conserved end residues are trimmed from each CDR3. The size entry is marked missing in some rows and otherwise reads once, few, many or a size class.

v_call	clone_size	j_call	cdr3_aa
TRBV5-1	many	TRBJ2-3	ASSLTSGGYTDTQY
TRBV27	many	TRBJ2-7	ASSRQGSYEQY
TRBV6-1	.	TRBJ1-5	ASSESGGFSNQPQH
TRBV11-2	few	TRBJ2-7	ASSLVQTGGQY
TRBV30	few	TRBJ2-2	GGSWGGELF
TRBV6-1	few	TRBJ2-1	ASSQGRDEQF
TRBV6-1	many	TRBJ2-2	ASSTQGLRAGELF
TRBV20-1	many	TRBJ1-2	SASRGAGYGYT
TRBV9	few	TRBJ2-2	ASSVGSLAGAGELF
TRBV28	few	TRBJ2-7	ASSRGWHAYEQY
TRBV6-1	many	TRBJ1-2	ASKAGGLDYGYT
TRBV7-9	few	TRBJ2-7	ASSLVGIEQY
TRBV19	.	TRBJ2-1	ASSIGREDEQF
TRBV20-1	.	TRBJ1-6	SARGGAGNNSPLH
TRBV4-1	.	TRBJ2-3	ASSRRGGPLSWDTQY
TRBV5-4	few	TRBJ2-2	AVRPGTSSPGFGELF
TRBV12-3/TRBV12-4	many	TRBJ2-7	ASSLGQGGVEQY
TRBV6-2/TRBV6-3	many	TRBJ2-7	ASSSFLHNSFDRGRRKYEQY
TRBV24-1	many	TRBJ2-5	ATSERDKETQY
TRBV2	.	TRBJ1-2	ASSPGRGRGYGYT
TRBV12-3/TRBV12-4	many	TRBJ1-6	ASSFSSYNSPLH
TRBV28	large	TRBJ2-3	ASSSLGRATTDTQY